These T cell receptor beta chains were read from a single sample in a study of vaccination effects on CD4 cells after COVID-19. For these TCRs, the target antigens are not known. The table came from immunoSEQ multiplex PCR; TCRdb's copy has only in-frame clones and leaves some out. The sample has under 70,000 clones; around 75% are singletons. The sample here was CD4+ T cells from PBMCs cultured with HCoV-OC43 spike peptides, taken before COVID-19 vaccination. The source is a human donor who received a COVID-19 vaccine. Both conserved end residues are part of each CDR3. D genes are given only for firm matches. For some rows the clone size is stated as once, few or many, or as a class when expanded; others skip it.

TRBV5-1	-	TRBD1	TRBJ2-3	TGCGCCAGCAGCCTGGACAGGGGACGCACAGATACGCAGTATTTT	CASSLDRGRTDTQYF
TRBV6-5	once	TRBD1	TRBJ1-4	TGTGCCAGCAGTTCGGGGAGGGGGCCGGTTAATGAAAAACTGTTTTTT	CASSSGRGPVNEKLFF
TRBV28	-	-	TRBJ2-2	TGTGCCAGCGCTCTGCCTGCAGGGACCGGGGAGCTGTTTTTT	CASALPAGTGELFF
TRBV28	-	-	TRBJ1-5	TGTGCCAGCAGTCCGATACGGGGCGGCAATCAGCCCCAGCATTTT	CASSPIRGGNQPQHF
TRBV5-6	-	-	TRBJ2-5	TGTGCCAGCAGCTTGATTAAGGTGGGAGAGACCCAGTACTTC	CASSLIKVGETQYF
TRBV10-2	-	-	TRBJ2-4	TGCGCCAGCAGTGAGGCGGACAAAAACATTCAGTACTTC	CASSEADKNIQYF
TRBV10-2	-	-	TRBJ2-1	TGCGCCAGCAGTCCCGAATACAATGAGCAGTTCTTC	CASSPEYNEQFF
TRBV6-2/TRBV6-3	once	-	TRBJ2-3	TGTGCCAGCAGTTACGTATCGGGGGCCCGATTAAGGGCAGATACGCAGTATTTT	CASSYVSGARLRADTQYF
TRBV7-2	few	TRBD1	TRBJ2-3	TGTGCCAGCAGCTTAATGGGACAGAGCACAGATACGCAGTATTTT	CASSLMGQSTDTQYF
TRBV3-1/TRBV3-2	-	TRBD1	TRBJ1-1	TGTGCCAGCAGCCGGGACAGGGTGAACACTGAAGCTTTCTTT	CASSRDRVNTEAFF
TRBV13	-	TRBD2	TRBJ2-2	TGTGCCAGCAGCTTATATCGGGGGGTAGTCACCGGGGAGCTGTTTTTT	CASSLYRGVVTGELFF
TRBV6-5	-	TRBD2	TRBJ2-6	TGTGCCAGCAGTTACGGACTAGCGGGGGCCCAGTTCGTCCTGACTTTC	CASSYGLAGAQFVLTF
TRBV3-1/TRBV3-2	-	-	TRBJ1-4	TGTGCCAGCAGCCGAGCTCTTGAAAAACTGTTTTTT	CASSRALEKLFF
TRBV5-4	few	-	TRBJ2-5	TGTGCCAGCAGCTTGGATCACAGTCAAGAGACCCAGTACTTC	CASSLDHSQETQYF
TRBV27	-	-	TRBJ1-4	TGTGCCAGCAGTTTAGCAGGGTTGGAAAAACTGTTTTTT	CASSLAGLEKLFF
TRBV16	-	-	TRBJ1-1	TGTGCCAGCAGCCGGAACACTGAAGCTTTCTTT	CASSRNTEAFF
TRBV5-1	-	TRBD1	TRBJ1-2	TGCGCCAGCAGCCGTACAGGGGGCACAGGTGGCTACACCTTC	CASSRTGGTGGYTF
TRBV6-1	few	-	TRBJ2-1	TGTGCCAGCAGTGAAGCGGGACTCTACAATGAGCAGTTCTTC	CASSEAGLYNEQFF
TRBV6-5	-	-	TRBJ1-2	TGTGCCAGCCTCCCAGGGTGGGGTTGGGTCTATGGCTACACCTTC	CASLPGWGWVYGYTF
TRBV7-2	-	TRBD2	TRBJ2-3	TGTGCCAGCAGCTTAGTTGGGACTAGCGGGGAATCGACGCAGTATTTT	CASSLVGTSGESTQYF